This T cell receptor (beta chain) was retrieved from a study of blood T cell repertoires in COVID-19. J was trimmed by 7 bases and V by 3 bases; bases with no gene match: 8. From germline, CDR1 is MDHEN and CDR2 SYDVKM. CDR3 length equals 14 residues. Profiling relied on immunoSEQ multiplex PCR, and the TCRdb table lists in-frame clones only, not all of them. Here the sample spans roughly 34,000 clones, about 90% being singletons. Material for sequencing was peripheral blood. The chain uses TRBV28 and TRBJ1-2, with TRBD1 identical over 7 bases. The sequence was obtained from an elderly man with acute or convalescent COVID-19. CDR3 nucleotides: TGTGCCAGCAGTTTGCCAGGGGGGATCCGTGGCTACACCTTC. The encoded protein is CASSLPGGIRGYTF.